These 21 T cell receptor beta chains originate from one sample sequenced in a study of T cells in narcolepsy. Sequencing used immunoSEQ multiplex PCR; TCRdb keeps in-frame clones, though not all of them. The table has roughly 25,000 clones, 55% to 65% seen once; the top ten hold approximately 12%. Sample: memory (CD45RA-) CD4+ T cells from blood. These receptors originate from a human donor in good health.

The chain recombines TRBV5-4 with TRBJ2-7; D unclear. V lost 5 bases and J lost 2, with 14 bases in between. The CDR3 runs 14 residues. Germline V CDR1 and CDR2: SGHNT, YYREEE (reference sequence). This CDR3 reads CASRSNGSPYEQYF. CDR3 coding DNA: TGTGCCAGCAGATCAAATGGAAGTCCCTACGAGCAGTACTTC.

This chain connects TRBV5-1 to TRBJ2-5; 12 bases are a match to TRBD2. CDR1 SGHRS and CDR2 YFSETQ come from the germline V gene. Trimming took 1 base from V and 2 from J; bases not matched to a gene: 6. The CDR3 contains 17 residues. CDR3 bases: TGCGCCAGCAGCTTGCTTGGACTAGCGGGGATTCAAGAGACCCAGTACTTC. Its translation: CASSLLGLAGIQETQYF.

This clone has more than one count but fewer than ten. A much larger clone sits a single nucleotide away, making a read error possible. The chain recombines TRBV15 with TRBJ1-5; D unresolved. V lost 1 base and J lost 4, with 5 bases in between. This CDR3 contains 13 residues. Per germline, CDR1 LNHNV and CDR2 YYDKDF (reference sequence). The DNA of the CDR3 is TGTGCCACCAGCAGAGGGGGTAATCAGCCCCAGCATTTT. Translating gives CATSRGGNQPQHF.

This clone has only a few counts. The gene calls are TRBV5-1 and TRBJ1-1, with D possibly matching TRBD1 (6 bases). With 1 base removed from V and 1 base from J, the gap between germline ends came to 14 bases. Germline CDR1 and CDR2: SGHRS and YFSETQ. This CDR3 has 16 amino acids. CDR3: CASSLQQGRANTEAFF. DNA for the CDR3: TGCGCCAGCAGCTTGCAACAGGGAAGGGCGAACACTGAAGCTTTCTTT. The full variable domain, rest sourced from reference TRBV5-1 and TRBJ1-1, is KAGVTQTPRYLIKTRGQQVTLSCSPISGHRSVSWYQQTPGQGLQFLFEYFSETQRNKGNFPGRFSGRQFSNSRSEMNVSTLELGDSALYLCASSLQQGRANTEAFFGQGTRLTVV.

This chain links TRBV5-8 with TRBJ2-1; no definite D call. V was cut by 4 bases and J by 9 bases, with 11 bases left in between. Germline CDR1 is SGHTS and CDR2 is YDEGEE. CDR3 length equals 12 residues. In DNA, the CDR3 is TGTGCCAGCAGCACCTCGACCCGTGAGCAGTTCTTC. This codes for CASSTSTREQFF.

This sequence joins TRBV5-1 and TRBJ2-2; D gene uncertain. This CDR3 region has 12 residues. V dropped 2 bases and J dropped 2 bases, with 1 base sitting between them. Looked up from germline, CDR1 is SGHRS and CDR2 is YFSETQ. DNA for the CDR3: TGCGCCAGCAGCTTCAACACCGGGGAGCTGTTTTTT. This translates into CASSFNTGELFF. Variable domain in full (rest from reference TRBV5-1 and TRBJ2-2): KAGVTQTPRYLIKTRGQQVTLSCSPISGHRSVSWYQQTPGQGLQFLFEYFSETQRNKGNFPGRFSGRQFSNSRSEMNVSTLELGDSALYLCASSFNTGELFFGEGSRLTVL.

The V gene is TRBV29-1, the J gene TRBJ2-5; no definite D call. This CDR3 comprises 13 residues. Germline V gene sequence: CDR1 SQVTM, CDR2 ANQGSEA. Trimming took off 1 base at V and 9 bases at J, with 15 bases between the two ends. CDR3 nucleotide sequence: TGCAGCGTTGAAGTAGGGCGCGGTGGGGCCCAGTACTTC. Its translation is CSVEVGRGGAQYF.

This clone came up a few times. The chain recombines TRBV2 with TRBJ2-2, with 9 positions matching TRBD2. This CDR3 contains 15 residues. J was trimmed by 6 bases and V by 4 bases; bases with no gene match: 6. Germline loops: CDR1 SNHLY, CDR2 FYNNEI. The CDR3 reads CASSGVSGSPGELFF. CDR3 in DNA: TGTGCCAGCAGTGGCGTTAGCGGGAGCCCCGGGGAGCTGTTTTTT.

This chain links TRBV27 with TRBJ1-1; no clear D. This CDR3 contains 15 residues. V was clipped by 3 bases and J by 4 bases, with 15 bases between them. Per germline, CDR1 MNHEY and CDR2 SMNVEV (reference sequence). The CDR3 reads CASSFRKGLGTEAFF. The CDR3 DNA is TGTGCCAGCAGTTTTAGGAAGGGATTGGGCACTGAAGCTTTCTTT.

The chain links TRBV2 to TRBJ2-5, with a tentative D call TRBD1 (5 bases). Germline CDR1 is SNHLY and CDR2 is FYNNEI. The V gene lost 11 bases and the J gene lost 7 bases, with 11 bases spanning the gap. This CDR3 spans 10 amino acids. In nucleotides, the CDR3 is TGTGCCCGCCGGCAGGGGACCCAGTACTTC. It codes for CARRQGTQYF.

The rearrangement uses TRBV6-5 and TRBJ1-5; 7 bases match TRBD1. CDR3 size: 13 residues. Trimming removed 11 bases from V and 4 bases from J; junction bases left unmatched: 8. Germline CDR1 reads MNHEY; CDR2 reads SVGAGI. The CDR3 sequence is CAARDSTNQPQHF. CDR3 DNA: TGTGCCGCCCGGGACAGTACGAATCAGCCCCAGCATTTT.

The chain carries TRBV6-7 and TRBJ2-7; D uncertain. TRBV6-7 is treated as an ORF (open reading frame) with a function not yet certain. V shed 0 bases and J shed 0 bases, with 6 bases lying between them. CDR3 length equals 14 residues. The DNA for the CDR3 is TGTGCCAGCAGTTACTCGAAGTTCTCCTACGAGCAGTACTTC. Translation gives CASSYSKFSYEQYF.

The V gene is TRBV6-6, the J gene TRBJ2-2; no reliable D call. Germline CDR1 MNHNY, CDR2 SVGAGI (reference sequence). The CDR3 has 15 residues. Between the trimmed V and J ends, which lost 0 bases and 1 base, there was a span of 6 bases. The CDR3 bases are TGTGCCAGCAGTTACTCATACTTGAACACCGGGGAGCTGTTTTTT. Protein: CASSYSYLNTGELFF.

This clone was recorded only once. The J gene is TRBJ1-3, the V gene TRBV19, with no clear D. V was cut by 8 bases and J by 0 bases, with 8 bases left in between. The CDR3 contains 13 residues. Germline-derived CDR1 and CDR2 are LNHDA and SQIVND (reference sequence). The CDR3 region is CASGSDSGNTIYF. CDR3 in DNA: TGTGCCAGTGGGTCTGACTCTGGAAACACCATATATTTT.

The J gene is TRBJ2-1, the V gene TRBV30, with 12 bases aligning to TRBD2. V dropped 8 bases and J dropped 3; count of bases not matched to a gene: 11. The CDR3 extends over 16 amino acids. Germline values: CDR1 GTSNPN, CDR2 SVGIG (reference sequence). CDR3: CAGGGLAGSYYNEQFF. The CDR3 bases are TGTGCCGGGGGGGGACTAGCGGGTTCCTACTACAATGAGCAGTTCTTC.

Concerning this clone: Just one base apart from a much larger clone, this may be a read error. In the same sample, other DNA sequences code for this CDR3. The chain employs TRBV30 and TRBJ2-6; 7 bases align to TRBD2. CDR3 size: 15 residues. Trimming took 5 bases from V and 0 from J; bases not matched to a gene: 4. Germline CDR1 GTSNPN, CDR2 SVGIG (reference sequence). DNA of the CDR3: TGTGCCTGGCGGGGCGGGAGCTCTGGGGCCAACGTCCTGACTTTC. The encoded protein is CAWRGGSSGANVLTF.

This clone was picked up one time. The chain joins TRBV30 to TRBJ1-5, with D unclear. The CDR3 has 13 amino acids. The germline V and J ends were trimmed by 4 bases and 2 bases, with 9 bases remaining between them. Germline V gene data show CDR1 as GTSNPN and CDR2 as SVGIG (reference sequence). The CDR3 DNA follows: TGTGCCTGGACCCATACAGGCAATCAGCCCCAGCATTTT. Its protein is CAWTHTGNQPQHF. Complete variable domain (other parts from reference TRBV30 and TRBJ1-5): SQTIHQWPATLVQPVGSPLSLECTVEGTSNPNLYWYRQAAGRGLQLLFYSVGIGQISSEVPQNLSASRPQDRQFILSSKKLLLSDSGFYLCAWTHTGNQPQHFGDGTRLSIL.

V gene TRBV5-1 combines with J gene TRBJ1-2; D not certain. CDR1 and CDR2 (germline): SGHRS, YFSETQ. The length of the CDR3 is 15 residues. Deletions cut 4 bases from V and 0 bases from J, with 13 bases between. CDR3 sequence: CASSLSTVANYGYTF. In nucleotides, the CDR3 is TGCGCCAGCAGCCTATCGACGGTAGCTAACTATGGCTACACCTTC.

J is TRBJ2-7 and V is TRBV7-6; 11 bases line up with TRBD2. V lost 3 bases to trimming and J lost 6 bases; unmatched junction nucleotides: 7. The CDR3 covers 15 residues. The V gene's germline CDR1 is SGHVS and CDR2 FNYEAQ. The CDR3 region has the DNA TGTGCCAGCAGCTTGGCAACTGGACTAGCGGGCGAGCAGTACTTC. It specifies CASSLATGLAGEQYF.

This chain joins TRBV6-6 and TRBJ1-1; TRBD1 might be the D (6 bases). Trimming removed 4 bases at V and 1 base at J, with 7 bases between. The V gene's germline CDR1 is MNHNY and CDR2 SVGAGI (reference sequence). The CDR3 totals 13 residues. The CDR3 coding sequence is TGTGCCAGCAGTTTACAGGGGAACACTGAAGCTTTCTTT. Its protein product is CASSLQGNTEAFF.

This CDR3 reads CSVGQGSYEQYF. Here the CDR3 DNA reads TGCAGCGTGGGACAGGGCTCCTACGAGCAGTACTTC. The chain recombines TRBV29-1 with TRBJ2-7, with 9 bases lining up with TRBD1. CDR1 is SQVTM and CDR2 is ANQGSEA in the germline V gene. There are 12 residues in the CDR3. V gave up 6 bases and J gave up 0 bases; unmatched junction bases: 0.